The 20 T cell receptor beta chains listed next were all sequenced from one sample in a study of blood T cell repertoires in COVID-19. The data were produced by immunoSEQ multiplex PCR, yet TCRdb's version contains in-frame clones alone and is incomplete. The table records around 200,000 clones, about 83% of them present only once. Sequenced input: peripheral blood. The origin of the receptors is a woman in her thirties or forties with active or convalescent COVID-19.

The rearrangement joins TRBV6-6 to TRBJ2-1; TRBD2 matches 13 bases. The ends lost 6 bases at V and 3 bases at J; junction bases unmatched: 5. The CDR3 length is 16 residues. Germline-derived CDR1 and CDR2 are MNHNY and SVGAGI (reference sequence). CDR3 sequence: CASSKGTSGVYNEQFF. DNA of the CDR3: TGTGCCAGCAGCAAGGGGACTAGCGGGGTCTACAATGAGCAGTTCTTC.

J is TRBJ1-1 and V is TRBV6-5; the D gene is possibly TRBD1 (5 bases). There are 13 residues in the CDR3. Germline assignment: CDR1 MNHEY and CDR2 SVGAGI. V was trimmed by 2 bases and J by 11 bases, leaving 15 bases between them. This CDR3 reads CASSYGQGRDAFF. The CDR3 DNA reads TGTGCCAGCAGTTACGGGCAAGGGAGGGACGCTTTCTTT.

The J gene is TRBJ1-2, the V gene TRBV30; D possibly corresponds to TRBD1 (6 bases). The V end lost 2 bases, the J end lost 5 bases, and 12 bases lay between the germline ends. CDR3 length: 13 amino acids. Germline loops: CDR1 GTSNPN, CDR2 SVGIG (reference sequence). CDR3 sequence: CAWSKQGWYGYTF. The CDR3 nucleotides read TGTGCCTGGAGTAAACAGGGTTGGTATGGCTACACCTTC.

This clone is a singleton in its sample. The CDR3 nucleotides are TGTGCCAGCAGCTCCCCGGGAGGGGCAGCTCCCCTCCACTTT. As protein: CASSSPGGAAPLHF. The V gene is TRBV7-2, the J gene TRBJ1-6, with D tentatively TRBD1 (5 bases). Trimming shortened V by 4 bases and J by 13 bases, and 17 bases separated the two germline ends. Germline CDR1 and CDR2: SGHTA and FQGNSA. This CDR3 contains 14 residues. The full variable domain, rest sourced from reference TRBV7-2 and TRBJ1-6, is GAGVSQSPSNKVTEKGKDVELRCDPISGHTALYWYRQSLGQGLEFLIYFQGNSAPDKSGLPSDRFSAERTGGSVSTLTIQRTQQEDSAVYLCASSSPGGAAPLHFGNGTRLTVT.

The chain employs TRBV15 and TRBJ1-2; 12 nucleotides agree with TRBD1. Germline V gene data show CDR1 as LNHNV and CDR2 as YYDKDF (reference sequence). Germline trimming cut 2 bases from V and 2 bases from J; bases unmatched to any gene: 6. The length of the CDR3 is 17 residues. CDR3 loop: CATSRPGTGGANYGYTF. The CDR3 coding sequence is TGTGCCACCAGCAGACCCGGGACAGGGGGCGCCAACTATGGCTACACCTTC.

This chain links TRBV7-3 with TRBJ2-2; 9 bases are a match to TRBD1. Germline assignment: CDR1 SGHTA and CDR2 FQGTGA. The ends lost 5 bases at V and 7 bases at J; junction bases unmatched: 8. The length of the CDR3 is 15 residues. The CDR3, as DNA: TGTGCCAGCAGCCAGGGACAGGGACGGGGCGGGGAGCTGTTTTTT. Protein sequence: CASSQGQGRGGELFF.

This chain links TRBV6-5 with TRBJ1-1; D gene unclear. Trimming left V 8 bases short and J 5 bases short, with 15 bases between. Germline V gene lookup returns CDR1 MNHEY and CDR2 SVGAGI. This CDR3 region has 13 residues. In DNA, the CDR3 is TGTGCCAGCTTTTTTCCGGGCGGGACTGAAGCTTTCTTT. It yields the protein CASFFPGGTEAFF.

This clone appeared once. The chain couples TRBV6-5 to TRBJ1-3; D call uncertain. CDR1 is MNHEY, CDR2 SVGAGI, per germline. The CDR3 is 12 amino acids. Trimming took 8 bases from V and 4 from J, leaving 9 bases between them. CDR3 amino acids: CASSFSGNTIYF. Written as DNA, the CDR3 is TGTGCCAGCTCCTTCTCCGGAAACACCATATATTTT.

The J gene is TRBJ2-1, the V gene TRBV6-2 or TRBV6-3, with 11 bases identical to TRBD2. The CDR3 is 17 residues long. Germline CDR1 reads MNHEY; CDR2 reads SVGEGT. Trimming took 2 bases from V and 5 from J; bases not matched to a gene: 8. The CDR3: CASSYGASGGTHNEQFF. As DNA, the CDR3 is TGTGCCAGCAGTTACGGGGCTAGCGGGGGGACCCACAATGAGCAGTTCTTC.

The chain links TRBV7-2 to TRBJ2-5; 8 bases map to TRBD1. The CDR3 is 14 residues long. Germline assignment: CDR1 SGHTA and CDR2 FQGNSA. Trimming cost V 5 bases and J 5 bases; bases outside gene matches: 7. CDR3 sequence reads: CASSPGQGLETQYF. The CDR3 nucleotides read TGTGCCAGCAGCCCCGGACAGGGATTGGAGACCCAGTACTTC.

This CDR3 reads CASSRGTGASGYTF. CDR3 bases: TGTGCCAGCAGCCGAGGGACAGGGGCGAGTGGCTACACCTTC. The chain employs TRBV27 and TRBJ1-2; the match to TRBD1 covers 10 bases. The CDR3 extends over 14 amino acids. V lost 6 bases and J lost 7; bases outside the gene matches: 8. CDR1 and CDR2 (germline): MNHEY, SMNVEV (reference sequence).

J is TRBJ2-7 and V is TRBV3-1 (or the pseudogene TRBV3-2), with 11 positions matching TRBD1. The CDR3 sequence is 14 residues long. V shed 5 bases, J shed 5 bases, and the junction held 5 bases outside the gene matches. Germline values: CDR1 LGHDT, CDR2 YNNKEL (reference sequence). Here the CDR3 reads CASSKDRGLNEQYF. DNA for the CDR3: TGTGCCAGCAGCAAGGACAGGGGGCTGAACGAGCAGTACTTC.

The rearrangement uses TRBV27 and TRBJ2-3; D gene unclear. With 4 bases removed from V and 3 bases from J, the gap between germline ends came to 5 bases. Germline CDR1 reads MNHEY; CDR2 reads SMNVEV (reference sequence). The length of the CDR3 is 12 residues. The CDR3 region is CASSSRTDTQYF. DNA of the CDR3: TGTGCCAGCAGTTCGAGGACAGATACGCAGTATTTT.

V gene TRBV14 combines with J gene TRBJ2-1; possible D gene TRBD1, 6 bases. Germline V gene lookup returns CDR1 SGHDN and CDR2 FVKESK. This CDR3 has 17 amino acids. The V and J ends lost 0 bases and 2 bases respectively, with 14 bases between them. The CDR3 sequence is CASSQEGTHRAYNEQFF. DNA for the CDR3: TGTGCCAGCAGCCAAGAGGGAACTCACAGGGCCTACAATGAGCAGTTCTTC.

This sequence joins TRBV2 and TRBJ1-4; 11 nucleotides agree with TRBD1. The germline V gene has CDR1 SNHLY and CDR2 FYNNEI. Trimming cost V 6 bases and J 7 bases; bases outside gene matches: 4. CDR3 length: 14 residues. The CDR3 region is CASRLDRGPEKLFF. The DNA for the CDR3 is TGTGCCAGCAGGCTGGACAGGGGGCCTGAAAAACTGTTTTTT.

This clone was found once. The V gene is TRBV3-1 (or the pseudogene TRBV3-2), the J gene TRBJ1-6, with 7 bases lining up with TRBD1. The V gene's germline CDR1 is LGHDT and CDR2 YNNKEL (reference sequence). V trimming: 8 bases; J trimming: 7 bases; junction bases outside the gene matches: 8. This CDR3 has 14 residues. CDR3 amino acids: CASGQTGSNSPLHF. The DNA for the CDR3 is TGTGCCAGCGGACAGACAGGGAGCAATTCACCCCTCCACTTT.

The genes are TRBV7-2 and TRBJ1-6; D call uncertain. The CDR3 is 17 amino acids. The germline V gene encodes CDR1 SGHTA and CDR2 FQGNSA. V lost 6 bases and J 6 bases, leaving 21 bases between the germline ends. The CDR3 region is CASRPRPGIQINSPLHF. The DNA of the CDR3 is TGTGCCAGCAGACCCCGTCCGGGTATCCAAATTAATTCACCCCTCCACTTT.

This clone has only one observation. The chain has TRBV6-7 and TRBJ1-1, with D perhaps matching TRBD1 (5 bases). TRBV6-7 is annotated as an ORF whose role is uncertain. The CDR3 consists of 16 residues. V was trimmed by 1 base and J by 4 bases, leaving 16 bases between them. In DNA form, the CDR3 reads TGTGCCAGCAGTTACTGGCCACGTTGTGGGGCCACTGAAGCTTTCTTT. Its translation: CASSYWPRCGATEAFF.

The J gene is TRBJ1-2, the V gene TRBV18; D might be TRBD1 (6 bases). This CDR3 region has 15 residues. Germline loops: CDR1 KGHSH, CDR2 LQKENI. The V and J ends lost 3 bases and 8 bases respectively, with 19 bases between them. The CDR3 reads CASSPGQGHNGGYTF. The CDR3 DNA reads TGTGCCAGCTCACCTGGGCAGGGGCACAATGGGGGCTACACCTTC.

The V gene is TRBV6-5, the J gene TRBJ1-1, with 7 bases aligning to TRBD1. CDR1 and CDR2 from the germline V gene are MNHEY and SVGAGI. The trim removed 7 bases at V and 4 bases at J, leaving 12 bases unmatched. This CDR3 region has 15 residues. In nucleotides, the CDR3 is TGTGCCAGCAATAGAGACAGGGCGTTTTCCACTGAAGCTTTCTTT. Its protein product is CASNRDRAFSTEAFF.